This is a list of T cell receptor beta chains from one sample in a study of OX40 agonist ivuxolimab in advanced cancers. Clones were read by immunoSEQ multiplex PCR, and TCRdb kept only the in-frame ones, dropping some. This sample has about 62,000 clones, with less than 85% found just once. The sample was CD4+ or CD8+ T cells sorted from blood, taken in a trial of the OX40 agonist ivuxolimab. Every receptor here comes from an adult with an advanced solid tumor such as melanoma, head and neck, liver or kidney cancer. CDR3s leave out the opening cysteine and the closing phenylalanine or tryptophan. The order of the fields is CDR3 protein, J gene, V gene.

ASSRMGVTYNEQF,TRBJ2-1,TRBV2
ASKTGGLFQETQY,TRBJ2-5,TRBV2
ASSPDGLYEAF,TRBJ1-1,TRBV9
ASSPGTGNIQY,TRBJ2-4,TRBV14
ASSGAGADTQY,TRBJ2-3,TRBV5-6
ASSDKLGGYT,TRBJ1-2,TRBV2
ASSPDRGGEAF,TRBJ1-1,TRBV11-2
ASSVVAGGLGEQF,TRBJ2-1,TRBV9
ASSLALPDTQY,TRBJ2-3,TRBV7-8
ASSVAQQPYNEQF,TRBJ2-1,TRBV9
ASSRTGSTEAF,TRBJ1-1,TRBV6-5
ASSRDIQEQY,TRBJ2-7,TRBV6-1
ASSIEGIGQPQH,TRBJ1-5,TRBV19
ASSFGYPGRQNQPQH,TRBJ1-5,TRBV7-9
ASSVGQEQETQY,TRBJ2-5,TRBV9
ASSLAFRQTQETQY,TRBJ2-5,TRBV5-6
ASSSPGQGTYEQY,-,TRBV5-4
ASRNRGPLTYGANVLT,TRBJ2-6,TRBV5-1
ASSVGGQGANQPQH,TRBJ1-5,TRBV9
ASSGPAEETQY,TRBJ2-5,TRBV9
ASRDGTSSIQYEQY,TRBJ2-7,TRBV6-8
ATYLYQQY,TRBJ2-5,TRBV6-1
ASSSASGYEQY,-,TRBV6-5
ASSRPDSAEAF,TRBJ1-1,TRBV5-4
ASSPGQNSPLH,TRBJ1-6,TRBV5-6